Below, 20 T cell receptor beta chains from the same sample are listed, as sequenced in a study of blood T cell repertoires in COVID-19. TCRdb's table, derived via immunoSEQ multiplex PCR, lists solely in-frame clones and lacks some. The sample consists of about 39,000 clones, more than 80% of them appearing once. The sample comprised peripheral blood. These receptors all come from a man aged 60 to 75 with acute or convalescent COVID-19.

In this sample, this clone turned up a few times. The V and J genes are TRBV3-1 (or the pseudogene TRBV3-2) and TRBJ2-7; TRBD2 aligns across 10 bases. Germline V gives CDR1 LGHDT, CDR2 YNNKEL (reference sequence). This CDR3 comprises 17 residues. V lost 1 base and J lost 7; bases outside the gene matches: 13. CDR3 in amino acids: CASSQGLAGASLREQYF. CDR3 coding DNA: TGTGCCAGCAGCCAAGGACTAGCGGGTGCCTCGTTGAGGGAGCAGTACTTC.

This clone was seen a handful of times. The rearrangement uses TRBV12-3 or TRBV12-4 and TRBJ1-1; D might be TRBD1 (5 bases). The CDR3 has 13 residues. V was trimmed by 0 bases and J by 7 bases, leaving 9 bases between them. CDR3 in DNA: TGTGCCAGCAGTTTAGCTAGCGGGGGTGAAGCTTTCTTT. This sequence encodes CASSLASGGEAFF.

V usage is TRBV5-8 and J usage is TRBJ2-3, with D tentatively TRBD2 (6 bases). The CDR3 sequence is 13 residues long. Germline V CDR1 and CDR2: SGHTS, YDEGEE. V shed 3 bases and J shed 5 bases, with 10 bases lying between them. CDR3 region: CASSSQTRDTQYF. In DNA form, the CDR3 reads TGTGCCAGCAGCTCCCAGACTAGAGATACGCAGTATTTT.

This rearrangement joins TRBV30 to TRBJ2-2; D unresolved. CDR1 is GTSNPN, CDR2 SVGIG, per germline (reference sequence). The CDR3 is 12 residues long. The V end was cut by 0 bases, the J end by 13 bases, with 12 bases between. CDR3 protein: CAWSVTEFRLFF. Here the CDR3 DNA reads TGTGCCTGGAGTGTAACAGAGTTTAGGCTGTTTTTT.

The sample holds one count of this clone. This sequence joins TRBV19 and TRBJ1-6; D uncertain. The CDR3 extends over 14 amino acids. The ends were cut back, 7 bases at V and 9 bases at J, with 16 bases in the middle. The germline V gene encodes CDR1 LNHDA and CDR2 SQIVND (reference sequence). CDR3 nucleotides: TGTGCCAGTACTCCGGGAAATATTGGTTCACCCCTCCACTTT. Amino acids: CASTPGNIGSPLHF.

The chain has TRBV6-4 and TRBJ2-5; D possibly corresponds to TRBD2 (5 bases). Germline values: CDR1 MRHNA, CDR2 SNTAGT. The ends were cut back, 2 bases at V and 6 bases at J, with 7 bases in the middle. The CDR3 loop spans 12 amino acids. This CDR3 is CASSDNGKTQYF. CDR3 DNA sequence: TGTGCCAGCAGTGACAACGGGAAGACCCAGTACTTC.

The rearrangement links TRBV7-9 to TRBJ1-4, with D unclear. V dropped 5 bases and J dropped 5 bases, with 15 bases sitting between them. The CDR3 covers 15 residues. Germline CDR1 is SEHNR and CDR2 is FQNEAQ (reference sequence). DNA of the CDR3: TGTGCCAGCAGCCCACCAGGCCGGGGAAATGAAAAACTGTTTTTT. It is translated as CASSPPGRGNEKLFF.

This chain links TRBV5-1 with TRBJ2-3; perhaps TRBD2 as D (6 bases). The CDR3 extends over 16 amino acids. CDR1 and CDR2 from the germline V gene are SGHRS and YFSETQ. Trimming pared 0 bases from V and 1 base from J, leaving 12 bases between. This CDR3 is CASSLERASGTDTQYF. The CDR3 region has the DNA TGCGCCAGCAGCTTGGAGCGGGCTAGCGGCACAGATACGCAGTATTTT.

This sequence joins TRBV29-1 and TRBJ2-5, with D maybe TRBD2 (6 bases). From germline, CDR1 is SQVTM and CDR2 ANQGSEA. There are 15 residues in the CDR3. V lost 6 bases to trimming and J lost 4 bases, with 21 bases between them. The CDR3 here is CSVYSPGLQLETQYF. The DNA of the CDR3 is TGCAGCGTGTACTCTCCGGGACTTCAACTAGAGACCCAGTACTTC.

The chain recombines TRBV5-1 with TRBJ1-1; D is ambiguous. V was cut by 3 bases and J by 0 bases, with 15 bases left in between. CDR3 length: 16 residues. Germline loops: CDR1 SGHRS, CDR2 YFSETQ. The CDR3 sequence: CASSSSGSKMNTEAFF. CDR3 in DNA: TGCGCCAGCAGCTCGTCGGGTTCTAAGATGAACACTGAAGCTTTCTTT.

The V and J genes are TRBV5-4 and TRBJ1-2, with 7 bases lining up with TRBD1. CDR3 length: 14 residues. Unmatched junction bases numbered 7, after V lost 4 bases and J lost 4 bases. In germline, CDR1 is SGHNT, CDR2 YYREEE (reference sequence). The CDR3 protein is CASSRGTALYGYTF. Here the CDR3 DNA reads TGTGCCAGCAGCCGTGGGACAGCCCTCTATGGCTACACCTTC.

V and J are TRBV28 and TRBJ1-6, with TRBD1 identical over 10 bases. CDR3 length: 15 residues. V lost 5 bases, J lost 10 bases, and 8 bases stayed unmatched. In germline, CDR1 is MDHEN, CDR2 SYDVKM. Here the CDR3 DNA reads TGTGCCAGCAGTGAGCGACAGGGGGCAGGGTCACCCCTCCACTTT. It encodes CASSERQGAGSPLHF.

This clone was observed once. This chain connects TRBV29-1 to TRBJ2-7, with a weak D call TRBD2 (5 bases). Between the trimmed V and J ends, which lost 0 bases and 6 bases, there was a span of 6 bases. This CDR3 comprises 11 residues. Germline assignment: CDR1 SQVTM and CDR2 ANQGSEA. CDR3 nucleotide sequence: TGCAGCGTTGAAGATCTAGCCGAGCAGTACTTC. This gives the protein CSVEDLAEQYF.

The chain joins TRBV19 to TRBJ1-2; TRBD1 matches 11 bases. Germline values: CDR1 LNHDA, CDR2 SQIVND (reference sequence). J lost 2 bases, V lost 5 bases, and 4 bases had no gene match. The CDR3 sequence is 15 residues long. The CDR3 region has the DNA TGTGCCAGTAGTTCCGGGACAGGGGGGAACTATGGCTACACCTTC. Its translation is CASSSGTGGNYGYTF.

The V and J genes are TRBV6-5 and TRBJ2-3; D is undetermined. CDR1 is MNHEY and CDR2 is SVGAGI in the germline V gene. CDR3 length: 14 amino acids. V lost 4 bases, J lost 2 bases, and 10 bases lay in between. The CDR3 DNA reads TGTGCCAGCAGTTCGACTTACTTCACAGATACGCAGTATTTT. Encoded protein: CASSSTYFTDTQYF.

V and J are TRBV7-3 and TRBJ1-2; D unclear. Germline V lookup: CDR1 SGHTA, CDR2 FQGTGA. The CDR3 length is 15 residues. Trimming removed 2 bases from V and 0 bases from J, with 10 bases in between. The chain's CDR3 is CASSLGGAANYGYTF. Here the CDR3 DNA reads TGTGCCAGCAGCTTAGGCGGTGCCGCTAACTATGGCTACACCTTC.

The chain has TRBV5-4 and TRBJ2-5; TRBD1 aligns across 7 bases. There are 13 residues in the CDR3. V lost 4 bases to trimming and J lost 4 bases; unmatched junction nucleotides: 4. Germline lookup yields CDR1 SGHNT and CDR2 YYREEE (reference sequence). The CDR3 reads CASSQDRIETQYF. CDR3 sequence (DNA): TGTGCCAGCAGCCAGGACAGGATAGAGACCCAGTACTTC.

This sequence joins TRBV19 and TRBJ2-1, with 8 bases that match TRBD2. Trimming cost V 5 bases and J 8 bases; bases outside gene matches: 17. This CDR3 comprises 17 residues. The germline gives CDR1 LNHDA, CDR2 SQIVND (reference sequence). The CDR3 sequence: CASSPPAGGRSIDEQFF. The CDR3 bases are TGTGCCAGTAGTCCCCCGGCGGGAGGTCGTAGCATCGATGAGCAGTTCTTC. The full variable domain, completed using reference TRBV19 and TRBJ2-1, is DGGITQSPKYLFRKEGQNVTLSCEQNLNHDAMYWYRQDPGQGLRLIYYSQIVNDFQKGDIAEGYSVSREKKESFPLTVTSAQKNPTAFYLCASSPPAGGRSIDEQFFGPGTRLTVL.

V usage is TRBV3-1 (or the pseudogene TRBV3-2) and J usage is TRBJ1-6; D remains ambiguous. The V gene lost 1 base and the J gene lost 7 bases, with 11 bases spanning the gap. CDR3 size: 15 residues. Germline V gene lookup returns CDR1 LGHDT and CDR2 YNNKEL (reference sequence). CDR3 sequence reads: CASSQGQAENSPLHF. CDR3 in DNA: TGTGCCAGCAGCCAAGGTCAGGCAGAGAATTCACCCCTCCACTTT.

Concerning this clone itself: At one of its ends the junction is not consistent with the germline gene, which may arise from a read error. The DNA of the CDR3 is TGTGCCAGCAGTTTATTCGGGACAGAAATTTTT. Its protein is CASSLFGTEIF. This chain joins TRBV12-3 or TRBV12-4 and TRBJ2-3; TRBD1 matches 7 bases. The CDR3 totals 11 residues.